This passage covers 15 T cell receptor beta chains from one sample sequenced in a study of T cells in women clearing cervical HPV infection. The assay was immunoSEQ multiplex PCR, and TCRdb's table has in-frame clones only and misses some. The repertoire table contains some 40,000 clones. Material: blood buffy coat. The receptors were gathered from a woman between 18 and 75 years old with a cervical HPV16 infection that either progressed to CIN3+ or cleared (not recorded which).

Notes on this clone: Coverage ceases 3 residues before the CDR3 finishes, and the germline J gene fills in the end. The chain is built from TRBV5-1 and TRBJ2-2; no clear D. Trimming left V 0 bases short and J 4 bases short, with 10 bases between. The germline V gene has CDR1 SGHRS and CDR2 YFSETQ. This CDR3 is 15 amino acids long. The CDR3 spells CASSLVRMGTGELFF. The covered CDR3 bases are TGCGCCAGCAGCTTGGTCAGGATGGGCACCGGGGAG.

For this clone: Sequencing ends 3 residues short of the CDR3 end; the germline J gene provides the rest. V gene TRBV12-3 or TRBV12-4 combines with J gene TRBJ2-7, with 8 nucleotides matching TRBD2. With V trimmed by 5 bases and J by 4 bases, 10 bases remained unmatched. This CDR3 region has 15 residues. CDR3 sequence: CASSHGGGDWYEQYF. CDR3 bases read: TGTGCCAGCAGTCACGGGGGGGGCGATTGGTACGAG.

As concerns this clone: The missing CDR3 end, 3 residues past where the read stops, is filled in from the germline J gene. V usage is TRBV28 and J usage is TRBJ1-4; tentatively, D is TRBD1 (5 bases). CDR3 length equals 14 residues. Germline V CDR1 and CDR2: MDHEN, SYDVKM. V was pared by 7 bases and J by 8 bases, with 17 bases between. The CDR3: CASISGGFFEKLFF. The CDR3 DNA, read in part, is TGTGCCAGCATCTCGGGGGGGTTTTTCGAAAAA.

Note on this clone: The CDR3 end is not reached by the read, which stops 3 residues before it; the germline J gene fills it in. The V gene is TRBV14, the J gene TRBJ1-2, with 9 bases fitting TRBD1. Losses at the gene ends were 1 base for V and 5 bases for J; bases not matched to a gene: 2. The CDR3 has 14 amino acids. Germline CDR1 SGHDN, CDR2 FVKESK. The DNA read from the CDR3 is TGTGCCAGCAGCCAAGTGGGACAGGGATATGGC. As protein: CASSQVGQGYG. The whole CDR3 sequence reads CASSQVGQGYGYTF.

Of note for this clone: The CDR3 goes on 3 residues after the read ends, and that part is filled in from the germline J gene. The chain couples TRBV7-6 to TRBJ2-7; 9 nucleotides agree with TRBD2. The CDR3 runs 16 residues. V dropped 0 bases and J dropped 3; count of bases not matched to a gene: 6. Looked up from germline, CDR1 is SGHVS and CDR2 is FNYEAQ. CDR3 residues: CASSLADGTSNYEQYF. Partial CDR3 DNA: TGTGCCAGCAGCTTAGCGGACGGGACTAGCAACTACGAG.

Comment on this clone: The read finishes 3 residues shy of the CDR3 end, and the germline J gene is used to complete it. Other DNA sequences in the sample encode the same CDR3. The chain links TRBV18 to TRBJ2-3; 9 bases map to TRBD1. The CDR3 length is 15 residues. Germline values: CDR1 KGHSH, CDR2 LQKENI. The covered CDR3 bases are TGTGCCAGCTCACCCCGACAGGGGGTCCAAGAGACG. It specifies CASSPRQGVQET. The CDR3 as a whole reads CASSPRQGVQETQYF.

The CDR3 loop reads CAWSRDRGGLSGYTF. The DNA read from the CDR3 is TGTGCCTGGAGTAGGGACAGGGGAGGATTATCTGGC. The chain couples TRBV30 to TRBJ1-2, with 10 bases fitting TRBD1. The CDR3 end falls 3 residues outside the read, so it is completed with the germline J gene. This CDR3 spans 15 amino acids. Germline CDR1 and CDR2: GTSNPN and SVGIG (reference sequence). Trimming at V came to 2 bases and at J to 7 bases, leaving 10 bases not matched to a gene.

Remarks on this clone: The missing CDR3 end, 3 residues past where the read stops, is filled in from the germline J gene. The V and J genes are TRBV12-3 or TRBV12-4 and TRBJ2-7, with TRBD1 matching over 11 bases. V shed 5 bases and J 3 bases; nucleotides not matched to a gene: 9. The CDR3 is made up of 16 amino acids. The part of the CDR3 DNA that was read is TGTGCCAGCAGTCCACCGGGACAGGGGGACCTCTACGAG. As protein: CASSPPGQGDLYE. The full-length CDR3 reads as CASSPPGQGDLYEQYF.

CDR3 DNA, as far as it was read: TGTGCCTGGGGCCGATCCTACAATGAG. This translates into CAWGRSYNE. The CDR3, in full, reads CAWGRSYNEQFF. The chain is built from TRBV30 and TRBJ2-1; D is undetermined. The CDR3 extends 3 residues past the end of the read, so its final part is completed from the germline J gene. Germline V gene sequence: CDR1 GTSNPN, CDR2 SVGIG (reference sequence). V was shortened by 5 bases and J by 1 base, with 6 bases between the two germline ends. This CDR3 is built from 12 residues. Variable domain in full (rest from reference TRBV30 and TRBJ2-1): SQTIHQWPATLVQPVGSPLSLECTVEGTSNPNLYWYRQAAGRGLQLLFYSVGIGQISSEVPQNLSASRPQDRQFILSSKKLLLSDSGFYLCAWGRSYNEQFFGPGTRLTVL.

The CDR3 protein is CASSSRQDVGTEAFF. Incomplete CDR3 DNA: TGTGCCAGCAGCTCCAGACAGGACGTAGGCACTGAA. The chain combines TRBV12-3 or TRBV12-4 with TRBJ1-1; D may be TRBD1 (6 bases). The read stops 3 residues short of the end of the CDR3; the missing end is completed from the germline J gene. V dropped 6 bases and J dropped 4 bases, with 18 bases sitting between them. The CDR3 has 15 residues.

About this clone itself: Read data end 3 residues before the CDR3 end; the end is taken from the germline J gene. This sequence joins TRBV30 and TRBJ2-1; TRBD2 matches at 9 bases. Germline CDR1 reads GTSNPN; CDR2 reads SVGIG (reference sequence). J lost 4 bases, V lost 8 bases, and 9 bases had no gene match. The CDR3 is made up of 14 amino acids. This chain's CDR3 is CAREAGGPYNEQFF. The sequenced CDR3 bases are TGTGCCAGGGAGGCGGGAGGGCCTTACAATGAG.

The CDR3 here is CASSLAFSGGVDTQYF. The covered CDR3 bases are TGTGCCAGCAGTCTCGCCTTTAGCGGGGGCGTGGATACG. The V and J genes are TRBV12-3 or TRBV12-4 and TRBJ2-3; TRBD2 agrees at 9 bases. Sequencing ends 3 residues short of the CDR3 end; the germline J gene provides the rest. The length of the CDR3 is 16 residues. V trimming: 5 bases; J trimming: 6 bases; junction bases outside the gene matches: 12.

About this clone: The observed sequence ends 3 residues before the CDR3 terminus, with the missing tail filled in from the germline J gene. The chain joins TRBV19 to TRBJ2-3; the match to TRBD1 covers 8 bases. The germline V gene encodes CDR1 LNHDA and CDR2 SQIVND (reference sequence). CDR3 size: 16 residues. CDR3: CAPLKNAGGRGETQYF. The covered CDR3 bases are TGTGCCCCCCTAAAAAACGCAGGGGGCAGGGGAGAGACG.

Turning to this clone: The CDR3 goes on 3 residues after the read ends, and that part is filled in from the germline J gene. The V and J genes are TRBV7-9 and TRBJ2-2; 7 nucleotides align to TRBD1. This CDR3 is 13 amino acids long. Germline V CDR1 and CDR2: SEHNR, FQNEAQ (reference sequence). CDR3 DNA (partial): TGTGCCAGCAGCCAGACAGGGAACGAAAAG. This sequence encodes CASSQTGNEK. The CDR3 as a whole reads CASSQTGNEKLFF.

As to this clone: The read ends 3 residues before the CDR3 terminus; that terminus is restored from the germline J gene. This sequence joins TRBV20-1 and TRBJ1-3, with D possibly TRBD1 on 6 matching bases. Trimming removed 6 bases at V and 4 bases at J, with 7 bases between. Germline-derived CDR1 and CDR2 are DFQATT and SNEGSKA (reference sequence). The CDR3 sequence is 11 residues long. The CDR3 loop reads CSAGQGNTIYF. The part of the CDR3 DNA that was read is TGCAGTGCCGGACAGGGAAACACC.